A few counts support the clone carrying this T cell receptor (beta chain). Its antigen remains unknown. These data come from a study of OX40 agonist ivuxolimab in advanced cancers. Study background: The eligibility criteria allowed prior anti-PD-1, anti-PD-L1 or anti-CTLA-4 therapy, and around 40% had some.

Whole-study results and caveats: Part of the nonresponder group also had normalized T-cell clonal expansion that was low.

Trimming took 5 bases from V and 1 from J, leaving 22 bases between them. The CDR3 runs 18 residues. In germline, CDR1 is MNHEY, CDR2 SMNVEV (reference sequence). Libraries were prepared by immunoSEQ multiplex PCR; TCRdb keeps only in-frame clonotypes and omits some of them. The table includes under 45,000 clones, around four fifths detected once. Sequenced here: CD4+ or CD8+ T cells sorted from blood, sampled in a trial of the OX40 agonist ivuxolimab. This chain joins TRBV27 and TRBJ2-3; no clear D. This TCR was recovered from an adult with an advanced solid tumor such as melanoma, head and neck, liver or kidney cancer. CDR3 nucleotide sequence: TGTGCCAGCAGTCCCAAGGCGGCCCAAACGCCCCGCACAGATACGCAGTATTTT. Amino acids: CASSPKAAQTPRTDTQYF.